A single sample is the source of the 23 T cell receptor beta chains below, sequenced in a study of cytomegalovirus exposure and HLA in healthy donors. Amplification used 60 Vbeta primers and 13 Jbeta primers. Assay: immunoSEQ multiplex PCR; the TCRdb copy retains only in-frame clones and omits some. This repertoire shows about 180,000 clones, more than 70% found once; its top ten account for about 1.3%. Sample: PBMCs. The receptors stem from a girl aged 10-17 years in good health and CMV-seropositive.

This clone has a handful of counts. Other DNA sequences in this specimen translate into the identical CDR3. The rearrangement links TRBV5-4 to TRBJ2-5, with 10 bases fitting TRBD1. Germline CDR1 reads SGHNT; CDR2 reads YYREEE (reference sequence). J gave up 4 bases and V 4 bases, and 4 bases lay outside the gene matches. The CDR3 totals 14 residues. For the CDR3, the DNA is TGTGCCAGCAGCAGACAGGGGGCGGGAGAGACCCAGTACTTC. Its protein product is CASSRQGAGETQYF. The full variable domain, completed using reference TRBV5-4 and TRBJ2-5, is ETGVTQSPTHLIKTRGQQVTLRCSSQSGHNTVSWYQQALGQGPQFIFQYYREEENGRGNFPPRFSGLQFPNYSSELNVNALELDDSALYLCASSRQGAGETQYFGPGTRLLVL.

Written as DNA, the CDR3 is TGTGCCAGCAGTGCAGGGGCAGGGACGAACACTGAAGCTTTCTTT. It encodes CASSAGAGTNTEAFF. The J gene is TRBJ1-1, the V gene TRBV6-4; tentatively, D is TRBD1 (6 bases). Trimming removed 4 bases at V and 1 base at J, with 13 bases between. The germline V gene encodes CDR1 MRHNA and CDR2 SNTAGT. This CDR3 has 15 amino acids.

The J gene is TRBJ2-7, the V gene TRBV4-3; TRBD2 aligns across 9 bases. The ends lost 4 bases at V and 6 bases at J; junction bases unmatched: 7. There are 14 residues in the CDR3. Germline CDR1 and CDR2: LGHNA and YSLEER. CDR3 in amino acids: CASSRIAGAVEQYF. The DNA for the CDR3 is TGCGCCAGCAGCCGAATAGCGGGAGCGGTCGAGCAGTACTTC.

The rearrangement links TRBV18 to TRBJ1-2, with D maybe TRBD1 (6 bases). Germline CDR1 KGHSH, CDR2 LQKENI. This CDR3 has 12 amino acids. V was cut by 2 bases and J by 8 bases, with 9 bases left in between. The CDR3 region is CASSPGGQGYTF. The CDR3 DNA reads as TGTGCCAGCTCACCAGGGGGCCAAGGCTACACCTTC.

The CDR3 sequence: CASSFRRDYEQYF. CDR3 DNA sequence: TGTGCCAGCAGTTTTCGACGGGACTACGAGCAGTACTTC. The chain carries TRBV2 and TRBJ2-7, with D possibly TRBD2 on 5 matching bases. Trimming left V 5 bases short and J 3 bases short, with 11 bases between. The CDR3 covers 13 residues. Germline V CDR1 and CDR2: SNHLY, FYNNEI. Together with reference TRBV2 and TRBJ2-7, the CDR3 gives the full variable domain: EPEVTQTPSHQVTQMGQEVILRCVPISNHLYFYWYRQILGQKVEFLVSFYNNEISEKSEIFDDQFSVERPDGSNFTLKIRSTKLEDSAMYFCASSFRRDYEQYFGPGTRLTVT.

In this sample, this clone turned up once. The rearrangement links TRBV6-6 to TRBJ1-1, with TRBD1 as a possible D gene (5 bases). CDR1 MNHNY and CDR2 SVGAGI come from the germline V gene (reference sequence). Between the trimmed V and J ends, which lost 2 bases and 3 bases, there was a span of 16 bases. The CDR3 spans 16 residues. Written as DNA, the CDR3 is TGTGCCAGCAGTTACGCCATGGACACTGGGGACACTGAAGCTTTCTTT. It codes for CASSYAMDTGDTEAFF.

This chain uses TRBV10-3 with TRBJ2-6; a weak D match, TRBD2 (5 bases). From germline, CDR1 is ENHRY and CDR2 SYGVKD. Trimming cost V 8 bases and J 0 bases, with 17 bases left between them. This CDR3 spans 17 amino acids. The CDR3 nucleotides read TGTGCCATCCGAGGAGGCCAGGTGATCTCTGGGGCCAACGTCCTGACTTTC. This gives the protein CAIRGGQVISGANVLTF.

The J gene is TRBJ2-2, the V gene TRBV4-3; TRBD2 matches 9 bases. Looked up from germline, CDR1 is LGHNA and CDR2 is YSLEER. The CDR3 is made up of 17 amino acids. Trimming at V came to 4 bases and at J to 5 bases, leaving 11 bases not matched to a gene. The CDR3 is CASSPEGSSGITGELFF. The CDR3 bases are TGCGCCAGCAGCCCCGAAGGGTCTAGCGGGATTACCGGGGAGCTGTTTTTT.

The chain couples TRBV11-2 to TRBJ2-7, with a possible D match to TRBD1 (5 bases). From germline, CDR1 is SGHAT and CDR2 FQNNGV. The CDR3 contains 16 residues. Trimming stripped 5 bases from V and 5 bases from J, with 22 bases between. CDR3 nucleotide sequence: TGTGCCAGCAGCCTTATAAGAAACAGGTTCGTTCACGAGCAGTACTTC. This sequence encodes CASSLIRNRFVHEQYF.

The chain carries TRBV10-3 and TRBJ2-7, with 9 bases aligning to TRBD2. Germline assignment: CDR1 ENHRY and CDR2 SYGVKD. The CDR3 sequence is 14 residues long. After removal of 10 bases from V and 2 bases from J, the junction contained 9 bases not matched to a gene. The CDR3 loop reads CATRASGVTYEQYF. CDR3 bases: TGTGCCACCAGGGCTAGCGGGGTCACCTACGAGCAGTACTTC.

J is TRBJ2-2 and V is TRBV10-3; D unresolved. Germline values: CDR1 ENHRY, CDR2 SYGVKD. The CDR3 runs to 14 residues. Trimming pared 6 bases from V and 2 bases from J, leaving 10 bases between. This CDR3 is CAISRTKNTGELFF. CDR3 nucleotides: TGTGCCATCAGCCGTACTAAAAACACCGGGGAGCTGTTTTTT.

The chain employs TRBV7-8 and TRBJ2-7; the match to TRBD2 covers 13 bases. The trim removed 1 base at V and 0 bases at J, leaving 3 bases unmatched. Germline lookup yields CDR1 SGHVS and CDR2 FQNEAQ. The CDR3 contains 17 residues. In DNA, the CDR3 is TGTGCCAGCAGCTTAGGGGGACTAGCGGGGATCTCCTACGAGCAGTACTTC. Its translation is CASSLGGLAGISYEQYF.

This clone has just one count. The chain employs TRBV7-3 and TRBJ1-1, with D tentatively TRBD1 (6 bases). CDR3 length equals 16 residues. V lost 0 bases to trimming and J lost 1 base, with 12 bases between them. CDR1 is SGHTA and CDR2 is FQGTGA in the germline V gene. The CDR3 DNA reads TGTGCCAGCAGCTTAACTCGGACAGTTTCGAACACTGAAGCTTTCTTT. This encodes CASSLTRTVSNTEAFF.

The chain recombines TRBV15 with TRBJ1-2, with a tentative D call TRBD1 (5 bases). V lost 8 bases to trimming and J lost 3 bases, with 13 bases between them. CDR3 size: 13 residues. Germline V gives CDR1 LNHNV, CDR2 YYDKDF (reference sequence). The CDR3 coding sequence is TGTGCCACCGGAAAGGACATCGACTATGGCTACACCTTC. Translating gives CATGKDIDYGYTF.

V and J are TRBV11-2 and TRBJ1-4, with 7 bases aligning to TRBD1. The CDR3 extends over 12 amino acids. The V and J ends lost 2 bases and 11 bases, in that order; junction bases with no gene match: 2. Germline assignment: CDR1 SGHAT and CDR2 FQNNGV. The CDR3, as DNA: TGTGCCAGCAGCTTATGGGGACAGAAACTGTTTTTT. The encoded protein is CASSLWGQKLFF.

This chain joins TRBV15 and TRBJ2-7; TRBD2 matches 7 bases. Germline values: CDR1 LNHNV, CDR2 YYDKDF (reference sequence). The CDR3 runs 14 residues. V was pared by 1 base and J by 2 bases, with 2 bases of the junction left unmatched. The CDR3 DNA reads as TGTGCCACCAGCAGAGCTGGACTAGCCTACGAGCAGTACTTC. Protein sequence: CATSRAGLAYEQYF.

The CDR3 bases are TGTGCCAGCGGATATAGCGGGAGGGGATACAATGAGCAGTTCTTC. As protein: CASGYSGRGYNEQFF. The chain joins TRBV5-6 to TRBJ2-1; 11 bases agree with TRBD2. Germline assignment: CDR1 SGHDT and CDR2 YYEEEE. The CDR3 has 15 residues. V lost 7 bases, J lost 4 bases, and 7 bases stayed unmatched. Drawing the rest from reference TRBV5-6 and TRBJ2-1, the complete variable domain is DAGVTQSPTHLIKTRGQQVTLRCSPKSGHDTVSWYQQALGQGPQFIFQYYEEEERQRGNFPDRFSGHQFPNYSSELNVNALLLGDSALYLCASGYSGRGYNEQFFGPGTRLTVL.

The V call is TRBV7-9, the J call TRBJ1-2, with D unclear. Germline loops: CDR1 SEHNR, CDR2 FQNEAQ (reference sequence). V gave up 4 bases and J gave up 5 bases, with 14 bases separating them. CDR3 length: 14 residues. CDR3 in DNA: TGTGCCAGCAGCTCAACGGGGTCCCCTTATGGCTACACCTTC. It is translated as CASSSTGSPYGYTF.

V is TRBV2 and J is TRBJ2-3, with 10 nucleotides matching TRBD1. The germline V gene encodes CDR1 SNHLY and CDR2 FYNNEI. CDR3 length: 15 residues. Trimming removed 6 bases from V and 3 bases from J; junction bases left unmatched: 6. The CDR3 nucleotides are TGTGCCAGCAGGGGGGGACAGGGGAGAACAGATACGCAGTATTTT. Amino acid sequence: CASRGGQGRTDTQYF.

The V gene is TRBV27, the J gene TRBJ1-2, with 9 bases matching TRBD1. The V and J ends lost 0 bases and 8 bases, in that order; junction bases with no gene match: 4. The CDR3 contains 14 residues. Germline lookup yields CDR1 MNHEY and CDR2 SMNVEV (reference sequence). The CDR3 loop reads CASSLSTGGEGYTF. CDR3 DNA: TGTGCCAGCAGTTTATCTACAGGGGGCGAGGGCTACACCTTC.

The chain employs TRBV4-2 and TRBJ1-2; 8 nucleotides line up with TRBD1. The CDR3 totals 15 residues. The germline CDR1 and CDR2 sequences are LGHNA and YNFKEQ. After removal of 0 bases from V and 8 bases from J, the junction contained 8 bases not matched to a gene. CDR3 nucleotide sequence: TGTGCCAGCAGCCAAGATCTGGACAGGGCCCACGGCTACACCTTC. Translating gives CASSQDLDRAHGYTF.

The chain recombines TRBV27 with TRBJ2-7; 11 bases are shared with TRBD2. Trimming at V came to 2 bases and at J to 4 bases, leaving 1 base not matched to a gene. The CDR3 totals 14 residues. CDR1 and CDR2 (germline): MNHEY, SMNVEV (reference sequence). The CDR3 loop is CASSLTSGSYEQYF. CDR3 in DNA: TGTGCCAGCAGTTTAACTAGCGGGAGTTACGAGCAGTACTTC.

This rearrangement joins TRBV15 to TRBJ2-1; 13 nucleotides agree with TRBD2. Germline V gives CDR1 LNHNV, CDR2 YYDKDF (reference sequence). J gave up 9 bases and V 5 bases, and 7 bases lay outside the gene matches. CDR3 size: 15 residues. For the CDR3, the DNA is TGTGCCACCAGCCGGACTAGCGGGAGTTGGAGTGAGCAGTTCTTC. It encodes CATSRTSGSWSEQFF.